This T cell receptor beta chain was found in a study of T cell responses to AZD1222 COVID-19 vaccine. Details on this clone: An end of the junction does not agree with germline; a read error may underlie this.

This CDR3 has 14 amino acids. Germline V lookup: CDR1 SGHAT, CDR2 FQNNGV. Using immunoSEQ multiplex PCR, the repertoire was profiled, and TCRdb retains in-frame clones only, with some absent. The table has under 120,000 clones, roughly 85% seen once; the top ten hold roughly 2.5%. The chain couples TRBV11-2 to TRBJ2-4; D remains unclear. Sample: peripheral blood, taken 28 days after the second AZD1222 dose. The receptor was derived from an adult who received the AZD1222 COVID-19 vaccine. The chain's CDR3 is CASSLGGGQARAVF. CDR3 in DNA: TGTGCCAGCAGCTTAGGAGGTGGGCAGGCTCGGGCTGTTTTC.